The 15 T cell receptor beta chains in this list originate from one sample, sequenced in a study of control samples from healthy donors and cancer patients. Here immunoSEQ multiplex PCR was the method, and the copy in TCRdb shows in-frame clones only, minus some. The sample includes just over 80,000 clones, about 94% of them seen just once. The sample was blood. The source is a young woman in good health.

The gene calls are TRBV9 and TRBJ2-7; D is undetermined. The CDR3 extends over 16 amino acids. Germline V gene sequence: CDR1 SGDLS, CDR2 YYNGEE. Trimming removed 0 bases at V and 2 bases at J, with 15 bases between. In nucleotides, the CDR3 is TGTGCCAGCAGCGTAGAGCCCAACCCAAGAACCTACGAGCAGTACTTC. Protein product: CASSVEPNPRTYEQYF.

CDR3 protein: CASSDRHNTEAFF. CDR3 sequence (DNA): TGTGCCAGCAGTGACAGGCATAACACTGAAGCTTTCTTT. V usage is TRBV6-4 and J usage is TRBJ1-1; D is undetermined. Germline V gene lookup returns CDR1 MRHNA and CDR2 SNTAGT. The CDR3 consists of 13 residues. Trimming left V 2 bases short and J 2 bases short, with 6 bases between.

The chain is built from TRBV2 and TRBJ1-5; weak D call: TRBD1 (6 bases). V dropped 4 bases and J dropped 2 bases, with 15 bases sitting between them. The CDR3 sequence is 16 residues long. Per the germline V gene, CDR1 is SNHLY and CDR2 is FYNNEI. CDR3 residues: CASSGQRAGGNQPQHF. CDR3 DNA sequence: TGTGCCAGCAGTGGGCAGAGGGCAGGGGGCAATCAGCCCCAGCATTTT.

The V call is TRBV28, the J call TRBJ2-5, with TRBD1 matching over 10 bases. After removal of 4 bases from V and 5 bases from J, the junction contained 7 bases not matched to a gene. Germline V gene sequence: CDR1 MDHEN, CDR2 SYDVKM. This CDR3 is built from 15 residues. This CDR3 is CASSSRGTGDETQYF. CDR3 bases: TGTGCCAGCAGTTCGCGCGGGACAGGGGATGAGACCCAGTACTTC.

The V and J genes are TRBV19 and TRBJ1-5; the match to TRBD1 covers 7 bases. V gave up 6 bases and J gave up 4 bases; unmatched junction bases: 3. Germline assignment: CDR1 LNHDA and CDR2 SQIVND (reference sequence). The CDR3 length is 13 residues. The chain's CDR3 is CASSPQGNQPQHF. CDR3 bases: TGTGCCAGTAGCCCACAGGGGAATCAGCCCCAGCATTTT.

The rearrangement uses TRBV28 and TRBJ2-3; D unresolved. The CDR3 covers 12 residues. Germline CDR1 MDHEN, CDR2 SYDVKM. V gave up 6 bases and J gave up 6 bases, with 10 bases separating them. The CDR3 region is CASSQIVDTQYF. In nucleotides, the CDR3 is TGTGCCAGCAGCCAAATTGTGGATACGCAGTATTTT.

This clone has a single count. This chain uses TRBV28 with TRBJ2-2, with D unclear. Looked up from germline, CDR1 is MDHEN and CDR2 is SYDVKM. V was trimmed by 2 bases and J by 5 bases, leaving 9 bases between them. CDR3 length: 14 amino acids. The CDR3 DNA reads as TGTGCCAGCAGTTTAAGGTTGGCTACCGGGGAGCTGTTTTTT. Translation: CASSLRLATGELFF.

This clone has a single count. The J gene is TRBJ2-7, the V gene TRBV11-3; 12 nucleotides agree with TRBD1. After removal of 5 bases from V and 6 bases from J, the junction contained 8 bases not matched to a gene. Per the germline V gene, CDR1 is SGHNT and CDR2 is YENEEA. CDR3 length equals 15 residues. The CDR3 region is CASSPRDRGPGEQYF. In nucleotides, the CDR3 is TGTGCCAGCAGCCCCCGGGACAGGGGGCCGGGCGAGCAGTACTTC.

CDR3 region: CASGFVQGKGIYEQFF. The CDR3 DNA sequence: TGTGCTAGTGGGTTTGTTCAGGGCAAGGGTATCTATGAGCAGTTCTTC. V usage is TRBV12-5 and J usage is TRBJ2-1; tentatively, D is TRBD1 (5 bases). V was clipped by 6 bases and J by 8 bases, with 23 bases between them. Germline CDR1 LGHNT, CDR2 FRNRAP. This CDR3 spans 16 amino acids. The full variable domain, with the rest looked up from reference TRBV12-5 and TRBJ2-1, is DARVTQTPRHKVTEMGQEVTMRCQPILGHNTVFWYRQTMMQGLELLAYFRNRAPLDDSGMPKDRFSAEMPDATLATLKIQPSEPRDSAVYFCASGFVQGKGIYEQFFGPGTRLTVL.

The DNA of the CDR3 is TGTGCCAGCAGGGACACCGGGGAGCTGTTTTTT. This translates into CASRDTGELFF. The chain combines TRBV25-1 with TRBJ2-2, with D uncertain. The CDR3 spans 11 residues. From germline, CDR1 is MGHDK and CDR2 SYGVNS. V lost 6 bases, J lost 3 bases, and 2 bases lay in between.

The V gene is TRBV20-1, the J gene TRBJ2-1, with a possible D match to TRBD2 (5 bases). The CDR3 length is 11 residues. Germline V gene data show CDR1 as DFQATT and CDR2 as SNEGSKA (reference sequence). Trimming shortened V by 1 base and J by 9 bases, and 7 bases separated the two germline ends. CDR3: CSARVGGEQFF. CDR3 sequence (DNA): TGCAGTGCTAGAGTTGGAGGTGAGCAGTTCTTC.

The CDR3 is CSVPGVGGIGTEAFF. DNA for the CDR3: TGCAGCGTTCCAGGGGTAGGGGGAATTGGAACTGAAGCTTTCTTT. The rearrangement uses TRBV29-1 and TRBJ1-1; possibly TRBD1 for D (6 bases). Trimming stripped 5 bases from V and 5 bases from J, with 21 bases between. The CDR3 is 15 amino acids. Germline V CDR1 and CDR2: SQVTM, ANQGSEA.

The chain carries TRBV2 and TRBJ1-1; maybe TRBD1 (5 bases). The V and J ends lost 0 bases and 7 bases respectively, with 12 bases between them. Germline V gives CDR1 SNHLY, CDR2 FYNNEI. CDR3 length: 14 amino acids. The CDR3 DNA reads TGTGCCAGCAGTGAAGCGCTTCGGGGGGGTGAAGCTTTCTTT. Its translation is CASSEALRGGEAFF.

This rearrangement joins TRBV6-2 or TRBV6-3 to TRBJ2-1, with 9 bases identical to TRBD2. CDR3 length equals 16 residues. With V trimmed by 2 bases and J by 6 bases, 8 bases remained unmatched. The germline gives CDR1 MNHEY, CDR2 SVGEGT. CDR3: CASSYVKRGAGNEQFF. The CDR3, as DNA: TGTGCCAGCAGTTACGTCAAGCGGGGGGCTGGCAATGAGCAGTTCTTC.

The CDR3 protein is CASSYVALNTEAFF. In nucleotides, the CDR3 is TGTGCCAGCAGTTATGTAGCTTTGAACACTGAAGCTTTCTTT. V usage is TRBV28 and J usage is TRBJ1-1; D call uncertain. The ends were cut back, 4 bases at V and 0 bases at J, with 9 bases in the middle. CDR3 length: 14 residues. In germline, CDR1 is MDHEN, CDR2 SYDVKM. The variable domain in full, completed from reference TRBV28 and TRBJ1-1, reads DVKVTQSSRYLVKRTGEKVFLECVQDMDHENMFWYRQDPGLGLRLIYFSYDVKMKEKGDIPEGYSVSREKKERFSLILESASTNQTSMYLCASSYVALNTEAFFGQGTRLTVV.